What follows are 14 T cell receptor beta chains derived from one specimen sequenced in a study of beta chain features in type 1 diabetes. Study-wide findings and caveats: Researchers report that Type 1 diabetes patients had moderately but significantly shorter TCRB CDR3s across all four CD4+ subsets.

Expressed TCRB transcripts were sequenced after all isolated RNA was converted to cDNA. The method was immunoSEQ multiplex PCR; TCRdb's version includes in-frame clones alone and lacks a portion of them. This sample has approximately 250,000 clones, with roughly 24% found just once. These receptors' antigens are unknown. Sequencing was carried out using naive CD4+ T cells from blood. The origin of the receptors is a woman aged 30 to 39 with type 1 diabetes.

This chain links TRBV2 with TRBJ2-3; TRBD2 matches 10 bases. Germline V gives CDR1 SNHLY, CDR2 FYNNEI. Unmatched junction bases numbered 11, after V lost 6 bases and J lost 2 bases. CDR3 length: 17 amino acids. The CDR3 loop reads CASRALAGVWATDTQYF. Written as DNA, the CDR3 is TGTGCCAGCAGGGCTCTAGCGGGAGTTTGGGCCACAGATACGCAGTATTTT.

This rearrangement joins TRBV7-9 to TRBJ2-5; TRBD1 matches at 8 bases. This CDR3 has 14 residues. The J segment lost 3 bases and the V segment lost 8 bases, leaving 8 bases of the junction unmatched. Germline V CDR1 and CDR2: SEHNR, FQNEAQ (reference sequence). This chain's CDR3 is CASRPGQVEETQYF. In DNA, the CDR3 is TGTGCCAGCCGTCCGGGACAGGTTGAAGAGACCCAGTACTTC.

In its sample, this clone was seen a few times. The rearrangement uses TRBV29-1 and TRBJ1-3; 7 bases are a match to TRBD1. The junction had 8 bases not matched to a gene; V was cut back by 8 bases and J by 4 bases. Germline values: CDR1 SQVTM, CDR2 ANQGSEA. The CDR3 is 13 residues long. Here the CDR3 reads CSYRDSGGNTIYF. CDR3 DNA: TGCAGCTACCGGGACAGCGGAGGAAACACCATATATTTT. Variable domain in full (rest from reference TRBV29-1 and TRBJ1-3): SAVISQKPSRDICQRGTSLTIQCQVDSQVTMMFWYRQQPGQSLTLIATANQGSEATYESGFVIDKFPISRPNLTFSTLTVSNMSPEDSSIYLCSYRDSGGNTIYFGEGSWLTVV.

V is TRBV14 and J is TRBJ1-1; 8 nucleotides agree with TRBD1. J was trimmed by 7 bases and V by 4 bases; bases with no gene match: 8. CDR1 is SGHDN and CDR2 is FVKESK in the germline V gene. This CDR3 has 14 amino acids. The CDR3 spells CASSRSPGGGEAFF. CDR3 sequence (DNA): TGTGCCAGCAGCCGTTCTCCAGGGGGCGGTGAAGCTTTCTTT.

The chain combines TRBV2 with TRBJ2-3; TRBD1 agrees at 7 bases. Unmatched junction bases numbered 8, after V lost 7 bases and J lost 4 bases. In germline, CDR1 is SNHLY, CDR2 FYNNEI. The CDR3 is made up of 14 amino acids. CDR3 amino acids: CASTLTGSPDTQYF. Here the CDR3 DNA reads TGTGCCAGCACCCTGACAGGGTCCCCAGATACGCAGTATTTT.

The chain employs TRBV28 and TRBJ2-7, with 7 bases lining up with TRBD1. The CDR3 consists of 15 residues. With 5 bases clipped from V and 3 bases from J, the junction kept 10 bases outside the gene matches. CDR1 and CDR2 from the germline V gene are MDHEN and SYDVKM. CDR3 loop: CASSQPTGIGYEQYF. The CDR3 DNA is TGTGCCAGCAGTCAACCGACAGGGATCGGCTACGAGCAGTACTTC.

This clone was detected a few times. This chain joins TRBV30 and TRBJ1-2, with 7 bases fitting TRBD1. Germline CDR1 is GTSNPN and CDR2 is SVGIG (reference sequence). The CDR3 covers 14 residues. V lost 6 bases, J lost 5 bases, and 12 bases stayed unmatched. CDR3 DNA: TGTGCCTGTTTAACCCCGGACAGGCTGTATGGCTACACCTTC. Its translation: CACLTPDRLYGYTF.

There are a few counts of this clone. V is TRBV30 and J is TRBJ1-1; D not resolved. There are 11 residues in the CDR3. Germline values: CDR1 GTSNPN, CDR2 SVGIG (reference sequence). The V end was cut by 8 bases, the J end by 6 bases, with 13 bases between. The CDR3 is CAAAGYAEAFF. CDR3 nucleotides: TGTGCCGCGGCGGGTTACGCTGAAGCTTTCTTT.

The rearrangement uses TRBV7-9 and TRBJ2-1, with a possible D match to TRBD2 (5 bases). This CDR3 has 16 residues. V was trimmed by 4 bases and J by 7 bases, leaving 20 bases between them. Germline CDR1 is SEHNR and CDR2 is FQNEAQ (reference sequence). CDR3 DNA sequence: TGTGCCAGCAGCTCCCTGCTAGCCAGAACGGGAAATGAGCAGTTCTTC. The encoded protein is CASSSLLARTGNEQFF.

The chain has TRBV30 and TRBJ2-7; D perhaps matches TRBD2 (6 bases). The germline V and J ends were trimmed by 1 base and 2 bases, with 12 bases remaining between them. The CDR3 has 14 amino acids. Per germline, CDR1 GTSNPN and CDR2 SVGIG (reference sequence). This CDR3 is CAWSAPGVPYEQYF. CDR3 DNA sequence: TGTGCCTGGAGTGCCCCGGGAGTACCCTACGAGCAGTACTTC. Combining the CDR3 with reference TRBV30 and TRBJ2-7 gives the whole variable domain SQTIHQWPATLVQPVGSPLSLECTVEGTSNPNLYWYRQAAGRGLQLLFYSVGIGQISSEVPQNLSASRPQDRQFILSSKKLLLSDSGFYLCAWSAPGVPYEQYFGPGTRLTVT.

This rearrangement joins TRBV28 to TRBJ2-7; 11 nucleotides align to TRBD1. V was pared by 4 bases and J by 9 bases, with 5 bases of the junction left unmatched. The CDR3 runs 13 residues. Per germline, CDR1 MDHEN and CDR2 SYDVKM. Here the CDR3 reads CASSWDRGTRQYF. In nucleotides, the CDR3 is TGTGCCAGCAGTTGGGACAGGGGGACTAGGCAGTACTTC.

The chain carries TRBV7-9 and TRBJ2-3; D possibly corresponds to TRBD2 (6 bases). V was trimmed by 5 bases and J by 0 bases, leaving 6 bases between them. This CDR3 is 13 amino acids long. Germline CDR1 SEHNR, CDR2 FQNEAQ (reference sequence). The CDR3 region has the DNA TGTGCCAGCAGCAGCGGGAGCACAGATACGCAGTATTTT. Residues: CASSSGSTDTQYF.

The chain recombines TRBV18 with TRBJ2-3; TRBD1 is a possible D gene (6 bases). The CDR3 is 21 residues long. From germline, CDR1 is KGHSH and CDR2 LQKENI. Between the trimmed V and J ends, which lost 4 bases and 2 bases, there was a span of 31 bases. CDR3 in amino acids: CASSQFTSSTGQTSHTDTQYF. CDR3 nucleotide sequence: TGTGCCAGCTCACAGTTCACCTCGAGTACAGGGCAAACTTCACACACAGATACGCAGTATTTT.

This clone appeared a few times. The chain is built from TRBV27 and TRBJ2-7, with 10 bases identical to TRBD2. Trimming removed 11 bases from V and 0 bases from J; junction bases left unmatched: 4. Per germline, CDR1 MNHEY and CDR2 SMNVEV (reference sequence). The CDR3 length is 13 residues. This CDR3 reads CAAGLATSYEQYF. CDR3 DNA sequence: TGTGCCGCGGGACTAGCGACCTCCTACGAGCAGTACTTC.